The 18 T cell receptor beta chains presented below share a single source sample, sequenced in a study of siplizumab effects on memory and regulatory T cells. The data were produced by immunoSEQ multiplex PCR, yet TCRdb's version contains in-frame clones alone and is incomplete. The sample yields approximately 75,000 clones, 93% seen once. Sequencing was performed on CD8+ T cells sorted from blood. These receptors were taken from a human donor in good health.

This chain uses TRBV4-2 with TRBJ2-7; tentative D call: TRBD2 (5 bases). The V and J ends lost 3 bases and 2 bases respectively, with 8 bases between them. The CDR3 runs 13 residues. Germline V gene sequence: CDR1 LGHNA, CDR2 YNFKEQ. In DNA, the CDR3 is TGTGCCAGCAGCCAGGCGGGTCCCTACGAGCAGTACTTC. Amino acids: CASSQAGPYEQYF.

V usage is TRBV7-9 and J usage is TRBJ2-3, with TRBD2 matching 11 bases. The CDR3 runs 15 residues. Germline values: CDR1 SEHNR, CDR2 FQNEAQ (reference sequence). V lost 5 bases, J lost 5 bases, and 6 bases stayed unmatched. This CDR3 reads CASSISGGDGDTQYF. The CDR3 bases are TGTGCCAGCAGCATTAGCGGGGGGGACGGAGATACGCAGTATTTT.

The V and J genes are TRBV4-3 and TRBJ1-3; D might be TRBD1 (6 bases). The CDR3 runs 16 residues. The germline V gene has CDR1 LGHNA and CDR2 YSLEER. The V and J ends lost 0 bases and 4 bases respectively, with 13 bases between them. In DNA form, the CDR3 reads TGCGCCAGCAGCCAAGAGGGACAAACAGGGGGAAACACCATATATTTT. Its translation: CASSQEGQTGGNTIYF.

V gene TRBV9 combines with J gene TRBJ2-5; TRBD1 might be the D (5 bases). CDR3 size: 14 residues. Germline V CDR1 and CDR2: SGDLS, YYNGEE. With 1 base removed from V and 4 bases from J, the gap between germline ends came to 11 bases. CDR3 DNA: TGTGCCAGCAGCGTATTGGCAGGGTTAGAGACCCAGTACTTC. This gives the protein CASSVLAGLETQYF.

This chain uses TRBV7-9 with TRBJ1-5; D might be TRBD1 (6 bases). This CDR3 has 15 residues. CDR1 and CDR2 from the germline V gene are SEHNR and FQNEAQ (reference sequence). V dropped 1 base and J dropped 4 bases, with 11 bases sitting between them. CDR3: CASSLVDSGNQPQHF. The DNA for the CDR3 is TGTGCCAGCAGCTTAGTGGACAGTGGGAATCAGCCCCAGCATTTT.

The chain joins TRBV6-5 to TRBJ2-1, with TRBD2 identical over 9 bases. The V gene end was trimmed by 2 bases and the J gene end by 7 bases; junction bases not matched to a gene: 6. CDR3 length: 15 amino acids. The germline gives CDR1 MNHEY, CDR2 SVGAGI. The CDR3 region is CASSYGLAGSNEQFF. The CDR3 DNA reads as TGTGCCAGCAGTTACGGTCTAGCGGGGAGTAATGAGCAGTTCTTC.

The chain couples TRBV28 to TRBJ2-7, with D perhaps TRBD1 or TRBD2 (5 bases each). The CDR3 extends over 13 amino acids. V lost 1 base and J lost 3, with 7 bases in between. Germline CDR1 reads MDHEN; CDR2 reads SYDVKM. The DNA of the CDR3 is TGTGCCAGCAGTTTATTGGGGGACTACGAGCAGTACTTC. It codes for CASSLLGDYEQYF. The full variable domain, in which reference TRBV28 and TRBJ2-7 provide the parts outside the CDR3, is DVKVTQSSRYLVKRTGEKVFLECVQDMDHENMFWYRQDPGLGLRLIYFSYDVKMKEKGDIPEGYSVSREKKERFSLILESASTNQTSMYLCASSLLGDYEQYFGPGTRLTVT.

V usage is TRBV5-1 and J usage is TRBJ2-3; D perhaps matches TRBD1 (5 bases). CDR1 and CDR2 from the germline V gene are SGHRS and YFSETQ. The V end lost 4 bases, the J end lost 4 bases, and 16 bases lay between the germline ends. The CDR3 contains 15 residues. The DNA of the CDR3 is TGCGCCAGCAGCCTAACAGGCTTCCCTCCAGATACGCAGTATTTT. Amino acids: CASSLTGFPPDTQYF.

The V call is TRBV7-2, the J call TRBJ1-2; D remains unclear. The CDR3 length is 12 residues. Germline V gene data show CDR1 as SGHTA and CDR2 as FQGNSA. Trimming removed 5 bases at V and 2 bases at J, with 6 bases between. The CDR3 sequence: CASSTLNYGYTF. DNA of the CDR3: TGTGCCAGCAGCACCCTAAACTATGGCTACACCTTC.

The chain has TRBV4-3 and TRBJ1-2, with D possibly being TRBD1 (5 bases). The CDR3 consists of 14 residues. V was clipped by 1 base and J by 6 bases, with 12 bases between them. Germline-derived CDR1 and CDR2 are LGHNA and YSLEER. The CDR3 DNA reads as TGCGCCAGCAGCCAAGGTCTCGACAGCCATGGCTACACCTTC. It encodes CASSQGLDSHGYTF.

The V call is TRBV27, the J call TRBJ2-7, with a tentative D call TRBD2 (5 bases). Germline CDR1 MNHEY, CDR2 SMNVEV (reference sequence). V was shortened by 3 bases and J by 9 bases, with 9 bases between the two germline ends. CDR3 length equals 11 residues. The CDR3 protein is CASSFGDVQYF. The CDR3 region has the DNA TGTGCCAGCAGTTTCGGGGATGTGCAGTACTTC.

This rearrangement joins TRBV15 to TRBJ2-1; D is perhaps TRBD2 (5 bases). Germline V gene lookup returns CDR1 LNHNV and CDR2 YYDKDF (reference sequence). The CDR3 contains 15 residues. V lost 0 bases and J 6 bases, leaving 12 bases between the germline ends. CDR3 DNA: TGTGCCACCAGCAGAGATGTTAGCGCGATCAATGAGCAGTTCTTC. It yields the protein CATSRDVSAINEQFF.

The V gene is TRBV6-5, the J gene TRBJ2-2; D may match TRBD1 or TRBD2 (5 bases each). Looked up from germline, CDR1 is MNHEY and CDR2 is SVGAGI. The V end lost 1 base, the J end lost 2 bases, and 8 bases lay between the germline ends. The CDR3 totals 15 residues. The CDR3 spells CASSYYGTNTGELFF. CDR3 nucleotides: TGTGCCAGCAGTTACTATGGGACCAACACCGGGGAGCTGTTTTTT.

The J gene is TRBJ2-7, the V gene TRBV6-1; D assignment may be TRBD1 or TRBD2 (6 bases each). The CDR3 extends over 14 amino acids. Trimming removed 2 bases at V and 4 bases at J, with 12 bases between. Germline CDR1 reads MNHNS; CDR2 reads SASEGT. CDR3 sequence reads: CASSETGGGYEQYF. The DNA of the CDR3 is TGTGCCAGCAGTGAAACCGGGGGCGGATACGAGCAGTACTTC.

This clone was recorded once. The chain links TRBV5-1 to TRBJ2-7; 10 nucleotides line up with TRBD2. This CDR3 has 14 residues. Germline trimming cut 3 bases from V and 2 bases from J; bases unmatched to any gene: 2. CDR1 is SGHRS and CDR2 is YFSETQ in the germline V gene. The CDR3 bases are TGCGCCAGCAGCTGGACTAGCGGCACCTACGAGCAGTACTTC. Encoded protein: CASSWTSGTYEQYF. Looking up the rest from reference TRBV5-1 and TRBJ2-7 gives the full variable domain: KAGVTQTPRYLIKTRGQQVTLSCSPISGHRSVSWYQQTPGQGLQFLFEYFSETQRNKGNFPGRFSGRQFSNSRSEMNVSTLELGDSALYLCASSWTSGTYEQYFGPGTRLTVT.

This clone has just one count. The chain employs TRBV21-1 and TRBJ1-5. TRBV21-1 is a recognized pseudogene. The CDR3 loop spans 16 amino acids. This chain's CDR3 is CASRGGRNPSNQPQHF. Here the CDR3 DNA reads TGTGCCAGCAGGGGGGGACGGAACCCTAGCAATCAGCCCCAGCATTTT.

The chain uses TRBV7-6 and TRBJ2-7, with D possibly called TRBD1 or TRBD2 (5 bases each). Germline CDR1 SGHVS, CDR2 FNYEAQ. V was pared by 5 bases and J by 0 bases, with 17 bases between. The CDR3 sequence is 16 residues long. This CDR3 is CASSDSGTASSYEQYF. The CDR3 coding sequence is TGTGCCAGCAGCGACTCAGGGACCGCTAGCTCCTACGAGCAGTACTTC.

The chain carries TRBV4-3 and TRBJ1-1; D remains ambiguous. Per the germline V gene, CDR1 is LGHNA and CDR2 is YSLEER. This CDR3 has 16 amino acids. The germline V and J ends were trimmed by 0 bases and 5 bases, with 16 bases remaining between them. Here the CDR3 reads CASSQDPGSWVTEAFF. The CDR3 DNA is TGCGCCAGCAGCCAAGATCCGGGCAGTTGGGTGACTGAAGCTTTCTTT.